This TCR beta chain was retrieved from a study of cytomegalovirus exposure and HLA in healthy donors. On the study more broadly: As an earlier analysis found, around 170 million T cells yielded approximately 110 million unique TCR beta sequences.

Both 60 Vbeta primers and 13 Jbeta primers went into the PCR. Sequencing used immunoSEQ multiplex PCR; TCRdb keeps in-frame clones, though not all of them. Altogether some 89,000 clones are present, about four fifths being singletons, with the ten largest covering 1.5% to 2%. This clone was found once. Its target is not known. General study results and limits: Accurate prediction of most subjects' HLA-A and HLA-B alleles from TCR beta sequences was reported.

This sequence originates from a woman aged 25 to 39 in good health and CMV-seronegative. The sequencing input was PBMCs.

CDR3 nucleotide sequence: TGTGCCTGGAGTGTACGTACCAGGGGGTCCTATGGCTACACCTTC. It is translated as CAWSVRTRGSYGYTF. V gene TRBV30 combines with J gene TRBJ1-2; 7 bases line up with TRBD1. Germline CDR1 and CDR2: GTSNPN and SVGIG (reference sequence). This CDR3 region has 15 residues. The V and J ends lost 0 bases and 4 bases, in that order; junction bases with no gene match: 8.